This passage covers 19 T cell receptor beta chains from one sample sequenced in a study of beta chain features in type 1 diabetes. Sequencing targeted expressed TCRB transcripts, as all isolated RNA had been reverse transcribed. Some clones are missing from TCRdb's copy, which holds only in-frame ones; the method was immunoSEQ multiplex PCR. The table lists around 300,000 clones, 11% to 15% of them singletons. Sequenced sample: central memory CD4+ T cells from blood. All receptors derive from a man aged 30-40 years in good health.

The CDR3 loop is CASSQGQGYNEQFF. Here the CDR3 DNA reads TGTGCCAGCAGCCAAGGACAGGGCTACAATGAGCAGTTCTTC. The chain uses TRBV5-5 and TRBJ2-1, with 8 bases that match TRBD1. Germline trimming cut 4 bases from V and 3 bases from J; bases unmatched to any gene: 3. CDR3 size: 14 residues. Germline-derived CDR1 and CDR2 are SGHKS and YYEKEE (reference sequence).

The chain carries TRBV28 and TRBJ2-7; 8 bases line up with TRBD2. Germline V gives CDR1 MDHEN, CDR2 SYDVKM. The CDR3 extends over 15 amino acids. Germline trimming cut 2 bases from V and 3 bases from J; bases unmatched to any gene: 6. This chain's CDR3 is CASSLVRGAGYEQYF. DNA for the CDR3: TGTGCCAGCAGTTTAGTGCGGGGGGCGGGCTACGAGCAGTACTTC.

V and J are TRBV7-3 and TRBJ2-5, with 10 bases fitting TRBD2. J gave up 2 bases and V 4 bases, and 16 bases lay outside the gene matches. Germline V lookup: CDR1 SGHTA, CDR2 FQGTGA. The CDR3 consists of 19 residues. The CDR3 DNA is TGTGCCAGCAGCTCGCGGAGCCGAAGCGGGAGGGCAAGACAAGAGACCCAGTACTTC. Encoded protein: CASSSRSRSGRARQETQYF.

The chain couples TRBV30 to TRBJ2-1; D is possibly TRBD2 (6 bases). This CDR3 is built from 13 residues. Germline V gives CDR1 GTSNPN, CDR2 SVGIG (reference sequence). Between the trimmed V and J ends, which lost 7 bases and 4 bases, there was a span of 14 bases. The CDR3 DNA reads as TGTGCCTCCAATAGCGGAGATTACAATGAGCAGTTCTTC. Its protein is CASNSGDYNEQFF.

This chain links TRBV2 with TRBJ1-3; D not resolved. This CDR3 is built from 14 residues. Per germline, CDR1 SNHLY and CDR2 FYNNEI. V dropped 2 bases and J dropped 0 bases, with 5 bases sitting between them. The CDR3 reads CASSERYSGNTIYF. In nucleotides, the CDR3 is TGTGCCAGCAGTGAACGGTACTCTGGAAACACCATATATTTT.

This CDR3 reads CASSRGSSGYQETQYF. CDR3 DNA: TGCGCCAGCAGCCGGGGGTCTAGCGGATACCAAGAGACCCAGTACTTC. The rearrangement links TRBV5-1 to TRBJ2-5, with 7 positions matching TRBD2. CDR1 SGHRS and CDR2 YFSETQ come from the germline V gene. The trim removed 4 bases at V and 0 bases at J, leaving 9 bases unmatched. The CDR3 consists of 16 residues.

The chain joins TRBV4-1 to TRBJ1-2; D is uncertain. This CDR3 has 15 amino acids. Germline CDR1 reads MGHRA; CDR2 reads YSYEKL. The V and J ends lost 0 bases and 3 bases respectively, with 11 bases between them. In nucleotides, the CDR3 is TGCGCCAGCAGCCAAGAACCCAGAGTCGACTATGGCTACACCTTC. Translation gives CASSQEPRVDYGYTF.

This rearrangement joins TRBV2 to TRBJ2-7, with 8 nucleotides matching TRBD1. V lost 5 bases, J lost 4 bases, and 10 bases stayed unmatched. Germline V CDR1 and CDR2: SNHLY, FYNNEI. The CDR3 consists of 15 residues. For the CDR3, the DNA is TGTGCCAGCAGTCAAAGGACAGGGTGGGGGTACGAGCAGTACGTC. This gives the protein CASSQRTGWGYEQYV.

This clone was detected a few times. The same CDR3 is also encoded by other DNA sequences in this sample. V and J are TRBV5-1 and TRBJ1-4; no reliable D call. Trimming pared 0 bases from V and 0 bases from J, leaving 6 bases between. Germline values: CDR1 SGHRS, CDR2 YFSETQ. The CDR3 extends over 15 amino acids. This CDR3 reads CASSLESATNEKLFF. CDR3 sequence (DNA): TGCGCCAGCAGCTTGGAATCTGCAACTAATGAAAAACTGTTTTTT.

The chain links TRBV18 to TRBJ2-7, with unresolved D. Looked up from germline, CDR1 is KGHSH and CDR2 is LQKENI. V dropped 3 bases and J dropped 6 bases, with 12 bases sitting between them. The CDR3 has 13 residues. CDR3 region: CASSPKIAVEQYV. The CDR3 bases are TGTGCCAGCTCACCTAAAATTGCGGTCGAGCAGTACGTC.

A few counts support this clone. The chain carries TRBV7-2 and TRBJ1-5, with TRBD1 matching over 7 bases. This CDR3 spans 12 amino acids. The V segment lost 6 bases and the J segment 15 bases; nucleotides outside the gene matches: 11. CDR1 and CDR2 from the germline V gene are SGHTA and FQGNSA. The chain's CDR3 is CASSSPMGQRHF. The CDR3 bases are TGTGCCAGCAGTTCGCCGATGGGACAGAGGCATTTT. The full variable domain, rest sourced from reference TRBV7-2 and TRBJ1-5, is GAGVSQSPSNKVTEKGKDVELRCDPISGHTALYWYRQSLGQGLEFLIYFQGNSAPDKSGLPSDRFSAERTGGSVSTLTIQRTQQEDSAVYLCASSSPMGQRHFGDGTRLSIL.

This clone has just a few counts. CDR3 region: CASSGGLPNTGELFF. In DNA form, the CDR3 reads TGCGCCAGCAGCGGGGGACTACCCAACACCGGGGAGCTGTTTTTT. The chain has TRBV5-1 and TRBJ2-2; 7 nucleotides align to TRBD2. Germline assignment: CDR1 SGHRS and CDR2 YFSETQ. Unmatched junction bases numbered 5, after V lost 4 bases and J lost 2 bases. The CDR3 extends over 15 amino acids.

V is TRBV5-1 and J is TRBJ1-5; perhaps TRBD1 as D (5 bases). Germline CDR1 and CDR2: SGHRS and YFSETQ. The CDR3 is 15 residues long. V dropped 0 bases and J dropped 5 bases, with 12 bases sitting between them. The CDR3 nucleotides are TGCGCCAGCAGCTTGGACGCCGGGGGGGATCAGCCCCAGCATTTT. Translation: CASSLDAGGDQPQHF.

This clone occurred a few times. The chain links TRBV27 to TRBJ2-1; no clear D. V was clipped by 5 bases and J by 3 bases, with 17 bases between them. This CDR3 has 16 residues. Germline lookup yields CDR1 MNHEY and CDR2 SMNVEV (reference sequence). Written as DNA, the CDR3 is TGTGCCAGCAGTGCAACCCTCTCCAGGAACTACAATGAGCAGTTCTTC. This sequence encodes CASSATLSRNYNEQFF.

This clone came up many times. This chain links TRBV4-1 with TRBJ1-4; 7 bases fit TRBD1. Trimming took 6 bases from V and 6 from J; bases not matched to a gene: 13. The CDR3 length is 16 residues. Germline values: CDR1 MGHRA, CDR2 YSYEKL. The CDR3 DNA reads as TGCGCCAGCAGGCAAAGTAAGGGGGCAGAGGATGAAAAACTGTTTTTT. Protein product: CASRQSKGAEDEKLFF.

This clone was seen a few times. The chain uses TRBV11-2 and TRBJ2-7; tentatively, D is TRBD2 (6 bases). The CDR3 has 13 amino acids. Germline V lookup: CDR1 SGHAT, CDR2 FQNNGV. V lost 2 bases, J lost 6 bases, and 11 bases lay in between. CDR3 sequence reads: CASSLSRGVEQYV. CDR3 bases: TGTGCCAGCAGCTTATCTCGCGGGGTCGAGCAGTACGTC.

This clone occurred a few times. CDR3 loop: CASSHRARGQPQHF. In DNA, the CDR3 is TGCGCCAGCAGCCACCGGGCCCGAGGCCAGCCCCAGCATTTT. The rearrangement joins TRBV4-1 to TRBJ1-5; D uncertain. The CDR3 has 14 amino acids. V was cut by 3 bases and J by 7 bases, with 13 bases left in between. CDR1 is MGHRA and CDR2 is YSYEKL in the germline V gene.

This chain connects TRBV30 to TRBJ2-3; 10 bases fit TRBD2. The CDR3 length is 16 residues. Per germline, CDR1 GTSNPN and CDR2 SVGIG (reference sequence). J lost 2 bases, V lost 0 bases, and 5 bases had no gene match. CDR3 sequence reads: CAWSVRLAGVTDTQYF. The CDR3 DNA reads as TGTGCCTGGAGTGTACGGCTAGCGGGAGTCACAGATACGCAGTATTTT.

This clone was found a few times. The V gene is TRBV18, the J gene TRBJ2-5; perhaps D is TRBD1 or TRBD2 (5 bases each). Germline V lookup: CDR1 KGHSH, CDR2 LQKENI. The length of the CDR3 is 12 residues. With 2 bases removed from V and 5 bases from J, the gap between germline ends came to 6 bases. This CDR3 is CASSPGGETQYF. The CDR3 bases are TGTGCCAGCTCACCAGGGGGTGAGACCCAGTACTTC.